Sequencing of this TCR beta chain was carried out in a study of PD-L1 blockade in urothelial cancer. Across the whole study: Blood underwent analysis 3 weeks (second dose) and 6 weeks after treatment began. Blood gave a median around 150,000 T cells.

Germline CDR1 and CDR2: LNHDA and SQIVND (reference sequence). V lost 1 base to trimming and J lost 6 bases; unmatched junction nucleotides: 6. CDR3 length: 17 amino acids. In each PCR, synthetic TCR analog templates were spiked in. Assay: immunoSEQ multiplex PCR; the TCRdb copy retains only in-frame clones and omits some. The sample lists under 55,000 clones; about 88% were seen once. Time point given: pretreatment peripheral blood. This TCR was sampled from a donor at least 40 years old with urothelial cancer. J is TRBJ2-3 and V is TRBV19; 14 nucleotides line up with TRBD2. The source material was PBMCs, sampled around atezolizumab (anti-PD-L1) treatment. Here the CDR3 reads CASSIGGGLAGADTQYF. In DNA form, the CDR3 reads TGTGCCAGTAGTATAGGGGGGGGACTAGCGGGAGCGGATACGCAGTATTTT. Supplemented by reference TRBV19 and TRBJ2-3, the full variable domain reads DGGITQSPKYLFRKEGQNVTLSCEQNLNHDAMYWYRQDPGQGLRLIYYSQIVNDFQKGDIAEGYSVSREKKESFPLTVTSAQKNPTAFYLCASSIGGGLAGADTQYFGPGTRLTVL.